This T cell receptor beta chain was sequenced for a study of blood T cell repertoires in COVID-19. Study as a whole: The study drew acute and convalescent COVID-19 samples from the United States, Italy and Spain. PBMCs, B-cell-depleted T cells, or T cells provided the cDNA or gDNA that made up the material.

This clone was seen more than once but under ten times. Per germline, CDR1 MNHEY and CDR2 SVGAGI. The CDR3 length is 11 residues. Deletions cut 5 bases from V and 8 bases from J, with 9 bases between. How the authors handled the data: Counts of nucleated cells, estimated from reference gene primer amplification, were obtained. Profiled with immunoSEQ multiplex PCR; TCRdb holds only in-frame clones, not every one. V and J calls and clone size are as listed in that table; D and trimming were resolved from the DNA. The top ten hold 10% of the sample, which has 150,000 to 200,000 clones, 85% to 90% seen once. Seattle-derived patients entered the study during active infection and were followed longitudinally.

V gene TRBV6-5 combines with J gene TRBJ2-5, with a weak D call TRBD1 (5 bases). This clonotype was obtained from an older woman with COVID-19, enrolled during active disease. What was sequenced was peripheral blood. In DNA form, the CDR3 reads TGTGCCAGCAGTACAAGGGGAACCCAGTACTTC. Amino acids: CASSTRGTQYF.